This is a list of T cell receptor beta chains from one sample in a study of graft-versus-host responses after intestinal transplantation. The repertoire was sequenced with immunoSEQ multiplex PCR; TCRdb's copy has only in-frame clones and lacks some. Of about 97,000 clones in the sample, about 93% were seen once. The sample was PBMCs, taken approximately 420 days after intestinal transplant. These receptors all stem from a human patient who received an intestinal transplant, so some T cells may come from the graft donor. Each CDR3 is given with its conserved first and last residue. D genes are given only for firm matches. Rows may omit the clone size; those that give it use once, few, many or a size class.

v_gene	j_gene	abundance	len	d_gene	CDR3nt	CDR3aa
TRBV7-2	TRBJ1-2	.	18	.	TGTGCCAGCAGCTCCGGGGTGAGCAGGACGCTACCTAACTATGGCTACACCTTC	CASSSGVSRTLPNYGYTF
TRBV5-4	TRBJ1-2	.	15	.	TGTGCCAGCAGCCCGCGACAGGCCTCTAACTATGGCTACACCTTC	CASSPRQASNYGYTF
TRBV7-2	TRBJ2-1	.	13	TRBD2	TGTGCCAGCAGCCCTATGACTAGCGACCCGCAGTTCTTC	CASSPMTSDPQFF
TRBV6-1	TRBJ2-1	.	17	.	TGTGCCAGCAGTGAAGGTTGGGGTCACGACCCCTACAATGAGCAGTTCTTC	CASSEGWGHDPYNEQFF
TRBV18	TRBJ2-7	.	15	.	TGTGCCAGCTCACCAGGAGCGGGGACAACCTACGAGCAGTACTTC	CASSPGAGTTYEQYF
TRBV18	TRBJ2-7	.	15	.	TGTGCCAGCTCAGTCGCGGAGGGCTTTGGCTACGAGCAGTACTTC	CASSVAEGFGYEQYF
TRBV5-4	TRBJ2-5	.	16	.	TGTGCCAGCACCTCCAGGAGGGGGGGAACCCAAGAGACCCAGTACTTC	CASTSRRGGTQETQYF
TRBV6-5	TRBJ1-1	once	15	.	TGTGCCAGCAGTTACAACGGAAGGTGGGGGGCTGAAGCTTTCTTT	CASSYNGRWGAEAFF
TRBV6-5	TRBJ1-5	.	15	.	TGTGCCAGCAGGGAAAGAGAGCATAGCAATCAGCCCCAGCATTTT	CASREREHSNQPQHF
TRBV6-4	TRBJ2-1	.	13	.	TGTGCCAGCAGTGACTCGAATTACCATGAGCAGTTCTTC	CASSDSNYHEQFF
TRBV19	TRBJ1-4	.	15	.	TGTGCCAGTAGTATCGCAGGGAGACCTAATGAAAAACTGTTTTTT	CASSIAGRPNEKLFF
TRBV14	TRBJ1-4	few	16	.	TGTGCCAGCAGCCAAATTCGGGCCCCAATGAGTGAAAAACTGTTTTTT	CASSQIRAPMSEKLFF
TRBV6-5	TRBJ1-1	.	14	.	TGTGCCAGCAGCCCCGGGACTCCGAACACTGAAGCTTTCTTT	CASSPGTPNTEAFF
TRBV11-2	TRBJ2-2	.	12	.	TGTGCCAGCTCCCAGGGAACCGGGGAGCTGTTTTTT	CASSQGTGELFF
TRBV11-2	TRBJ2-1	.	12	.	TGTGCCAGCAGCTTAGATTTCAATGAGCAGTTCTTC	CASSLDFNEQFF
TRBV7-9	TRBJ1-1	.	13	.	TGTGCCAGCACCCCGAGAGGGGGCACTGAAGCTTTCTTT	CASTPRGGTEAFF
TRBV4-1	TRBJ2-1	.	13	TRBD1	TGCGCCAGCAGCCAACGACAGGGCAATGAGCAGTTCTTC	CASSQRQGNEQFF
TRBV4-1	TRBJ2-7	.	16	.	TGCGCCAGCAGCCAAGATTCACTCGGTTGGGGATACGAGCAGTACTTC	CASSQDSLGWGYEQYF
TRBV19	TRBJ1-4	.	19	TRBD1	TGTGCCAGTAGGAGTCCGACAGGGGGCCTAACGACAACTAATGAAAAACTGTTTTTT	CASRSPTGGLTTTNEKLFF
TRBV29-1	TRBJ2-3	.	13	.	TGCAGCGTTGAAAGGCAGTTCACAGATACGCAGTATTTT	CSVERQFTDTQYF
TRBV11-1	TRBJ2-5	.	14	.	TGTGCCAGCAGCTTATTGGGGGGCGAGGAGACCCAGTACTTC	CASSLLGGEETQYF
TRBV20-1	TRBJ2-1	.	11	.	TGCAGTGCCCAACTTTACGATGAGCAGTTCTTC	CSAQLYDEQFF
TRBV11-2	TRBJ1-2	.	17	TRBD1	TGTGCCAGCAGCTTAGGTCGAGGGCAGGGGGTTAACTATGGCTACACCTTC	CASSLGRGQGVNYGYTF
TRBV19	TRBJ1-4	.	12	.	TGTGCCAGTAGTATAACAGGTGAAAAACTGTTTTTT	CASSITGEKLFF
TRBV7-6	TRBJ2-6	.	14	.	TGTGCCAGCAGCCCAGGTCCGGGGGCCAACGTCCTGACTTTC	CASSPGPGANVLTF
TRBV9	TRBJ1-2	.	15	.	TGTGCCAGCAGCGTAGGCGGGACACCGAACTATGGCTACACCTTC	CASSVGGTPNYGYTF
TRBV19	TRBJ1-5	.	15	.	TGTGCCAGTAGTAGCCGGGAAGGGGGCAATCAGCCCCAGCATTTT	CASSSREGGNQPQHF
TRBV5-1	TRBJ1-1	once	15	.	TGCGCCAGCAGCTCGAACAGGGTGTGGGACACTGAAGCTTTCTTT	CASSSNRVWDTEAFF
TRBV4-1	TRBJ2-3	once	18	TRBD2	TGCGCCAGCAGCCAAGAAACCCTAGCGGGGGGGAACACAGATACGCAGTATTTT	CASSQETLAGGNTDTQYF
TRBV13	TRBJ2-1	.	14	TRBD1	TGTGCCAGCAGCCGGGGACAGGGTTACAATGAGCAGTTCTTC	CASSRGQGYNEQFF
TRBV7-3	TRBJ2-3	.	15	TRBD2	TGTGCCAGCAGCTTGGTCGGGGGGTCGCCAGATACGCAGTATTTT	CASSLVGGSPDTQYF
TRBV27	TRBJ1-6	.	16	.	TGTGCCAGCAGTCGCAATCCCCGGGGACGGAATTCACCCCTCCACTTT	CASSRNPRGRNSPLHF
TRBV6-8	TRBJ2-7	.	16	.	TGTGCCAGCAGCTGGGGACCTCCAGGGAGCCCCTACGAGCAGTACTTC	CASSWGPPGSPYEQYF
TRBV13	TRBJ1-1	.	15	.	TGTGCCAGCAGCTTAGGGGGGACCTTGAACACTGAAGCTTTCTTT	CASSLGGTLNTEAFF
TRBV5-1	TRBJ2-7	.	16	TRBD2	TGCGCCAGCAGCTTGGACCCAGCGGGGGGATCCTACGAGCAGTACTTC	CASSLDPAGGSYEQYF
TRBV19	TRBJ1-5	.	16	.	TGTGCCAGTACCCAAGGGTGGGGGGGAGGCAATCAGCCCCAGCATTTT	CASTQGWGGGNQPQHF
TRBV11-2	TRBJ2-2	.	16	.	TGTGCCAGCAGCTTAGCACCCACAGCAGGGCGCGGGGAGCTGTTTTTT	CASSLAPTAGRGELFF
TRBV7-2	TRBJ1-1	.	12	TRBD1	TGTGCCAGCAGCCCTCGGGGACAGAAAGCTTTCTTT	CASSPRGQKAFF
TRBV5-1	TRBJ2-3	.	13	.	TGCGCCAGCAGCTTGGAACTGGGGGATACGCAGTATTTT	CASSLELGDTQYF
TRBV10-1	TRBJ2-1	.	12	.	TGCGCCAGCAGTGAGGACAGTGGTGAGCAGTTCTTC	CASSEDSGEQFF
TRBV6-5	TRBJ1-5	.	12	.	TGTGCCAGCAGCACTGGCCCGGATCCCCAGCATTTT	CASSTGPDPQHF
TRBV2	TRBJ2-1	.	18	TRBD2	TGTGCCAGCAGTGGGGCTGTGGTAGCGGGGAGCTCCTACAATGAGCAGTTCTTC	CASSGAVVAGSSYNEQFF
TRBV13	TRBJ1-2	.	16	TRBD1	TGTGCCAGCAGCCCTAGGGGACAGGGTGGGAACTATGGCTACACCTTC	CASSPRGQGGNYGYTF
TRBV19	TRBJ2-7	.	13	.	TGTGCCAGTAGTTCCGGCACCACCTACGAGCAGTACTTC	CASSSGTTYEQYF
TRBV10-2	TRBJ2-1	.	19	TRBD2	TGCGCCAGCAGAGACGGACTAGCGGGGGGGCCTATTTTCTACAATGAGCAGTTCTTC	CASRDGLAGGPIFYNEQFF